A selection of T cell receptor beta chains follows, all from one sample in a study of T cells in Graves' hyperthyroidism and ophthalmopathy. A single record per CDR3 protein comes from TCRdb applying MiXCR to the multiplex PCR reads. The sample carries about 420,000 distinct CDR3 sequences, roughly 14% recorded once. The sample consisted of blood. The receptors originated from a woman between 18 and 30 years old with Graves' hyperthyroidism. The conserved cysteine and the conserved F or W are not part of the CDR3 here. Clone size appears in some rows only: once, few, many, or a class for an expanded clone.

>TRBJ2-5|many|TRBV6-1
ASSFARLVGETQY
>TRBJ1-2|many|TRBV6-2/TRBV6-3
ASSPGQTANYGYT
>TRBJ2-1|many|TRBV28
ASSFPTAVNEQF
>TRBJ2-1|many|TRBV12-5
ASGLSPLAGGLPYNEQF
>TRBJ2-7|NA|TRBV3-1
ASSQASSRVASYEQY
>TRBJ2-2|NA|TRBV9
ASSVVLAGNTGELF
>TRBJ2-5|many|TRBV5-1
ASSQDRFQETQY
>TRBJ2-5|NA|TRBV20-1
SASPLAGDGETQY
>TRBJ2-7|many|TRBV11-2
ASSLGGRGGSYEQY
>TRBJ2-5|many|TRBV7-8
ASSLYRDTQY
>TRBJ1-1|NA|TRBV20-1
SARGGPDTEAF
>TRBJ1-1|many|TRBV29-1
SVRQGAEAF
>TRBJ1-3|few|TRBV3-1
ASSQAFSGFGNTIY
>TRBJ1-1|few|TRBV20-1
SVRIDIAPHVKNTEAF
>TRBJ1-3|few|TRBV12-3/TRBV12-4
ASSLQGSDTIY
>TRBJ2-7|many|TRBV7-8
ASSERTGRAYEQY
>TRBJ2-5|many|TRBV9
ASSVDGQGKETQY
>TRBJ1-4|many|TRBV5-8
ASSIRGTGREKLF
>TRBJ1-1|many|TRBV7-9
ASSLNLVNTEAF
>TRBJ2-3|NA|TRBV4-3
ASSPRRGHTDTQY
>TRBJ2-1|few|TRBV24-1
ATSGIPGGPYNEQF
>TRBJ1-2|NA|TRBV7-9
ASSPQGEGYT
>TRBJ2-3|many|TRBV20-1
SARADRGVTDTQY
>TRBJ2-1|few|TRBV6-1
ASSAARVNEQF
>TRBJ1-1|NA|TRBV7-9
ASSRVTGTPTSTEAF
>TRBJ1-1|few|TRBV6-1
ASSDGLGNTEAF